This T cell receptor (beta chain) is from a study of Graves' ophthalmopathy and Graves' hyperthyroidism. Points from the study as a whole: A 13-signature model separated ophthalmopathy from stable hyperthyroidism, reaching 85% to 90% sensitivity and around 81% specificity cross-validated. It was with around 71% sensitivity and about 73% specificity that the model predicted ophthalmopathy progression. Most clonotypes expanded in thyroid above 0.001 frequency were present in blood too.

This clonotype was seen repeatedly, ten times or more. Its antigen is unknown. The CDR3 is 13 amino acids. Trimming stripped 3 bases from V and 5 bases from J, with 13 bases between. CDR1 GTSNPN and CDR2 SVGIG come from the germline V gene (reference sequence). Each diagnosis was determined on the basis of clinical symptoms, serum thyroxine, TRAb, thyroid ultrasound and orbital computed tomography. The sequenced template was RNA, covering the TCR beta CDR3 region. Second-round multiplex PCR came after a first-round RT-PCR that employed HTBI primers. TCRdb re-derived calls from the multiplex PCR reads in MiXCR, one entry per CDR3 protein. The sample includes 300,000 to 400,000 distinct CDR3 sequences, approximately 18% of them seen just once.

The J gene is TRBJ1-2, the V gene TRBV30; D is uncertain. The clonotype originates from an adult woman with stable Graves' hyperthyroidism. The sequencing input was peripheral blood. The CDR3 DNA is TGTGCCTGGAGCAACAGAGGGAGTTATGGCTACACCTTC. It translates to CAWSNRGSYGYTF.